This T cell receptor beta chain was obtained from a study of T cell responses to AZD1222 COVID-19 vaccine. TCRdb's table, derived via immunoSEQ multiplex PCR, lists solely in-frame clones and lacks some. The sample shows 65,000 to 80,000 clones, roughly nine tenths of them seen only once. Germline CDR1 MRHNA, CDR2 SNTAGT. Trimming took 3 bases from V and 6 from J, leaving 9 bases between them. This CDR3 spans 13 amino acids. The material was peripheral blood, obtained on day 0 of AZD1222 vaccination. The gene calls are TRBV6-4 and TRBJ2-1, with TRBD2 as a possible D gene (5 bases). This receptor was taken from an adult in good health. CDR3 sequence reads: CASSEGRGNEQFF. CDR3 sequence (DNA): TGTGCCAGCAGTGAAGGGAGAGGCAATGAGCAGTTCTTC.